Listed here are 16 T cell receptor beta chains from one sample, sequenced in a study of cytotoxic CD8 clonotypes in ibrutinib-treated CLL. The method was immunoSEQ multiplex PCR; TCRdb's version includes in-frame clones alone and lacks a portion of them. The table records some 300,000 clones, around four fifths of them present only once. The specimen comprised PBMCs, sampled before ibrutinib treatment. Receptor source: a human donor with chronic lymphocytic leukemia.

CDR3 nucleotides: TGTGCCAGTAGTATAATTCACCCGCGGGGCTATGGCTACACCTTC. Translating gives CASSIIHPRGYGYTF. The chain has TRBV19 and TRBJ1-2; D gene ambiguous. Trimming took off 2 bases at V and 4 bases at J, with 14 bases between the two ends. Germline CDR1 is LNHDA and CDR2 is SQIVND (reference sequence). This CDR3 comprises 15 residues.

The chain uses TRBV18 and TRBJ1-2; a possible D gene is TRBD1 (6 bases). Germline-derived CDR1 and CDR2 are KGHSH and LQKENI. Trimming pared 3 bases from V and 7 bases from J, leaving 18 bases between. The CDR3 loop spans 15 amino acids. The CDR3 nucleotides are TGTGCCAGCTCACCCTCGGTCGGTACAGGGTTTGGCTACACCTTC. This encodes CASSPSVGTGFGYTF. The complete variable domain, with remaining parts taken from reference TRBV18 and TRBJ1-2, reads NAGVMQNPRHLVRRRGQEARLRCSPMKGHSHVYWYRQLPEEGLKFMVYLQKENIIDESGMPKERFSAEFPKEGPSILRIQQVVRGDSAAYFCASSPSVGTGFGYTFGSGTRLTVV.

The chain uses TRBV19 and TRBJ1-2; 10 bases map to TRBD1. The V gene end was trimmed by 6 bases and the J gene end by 8 bases; junction bases not matched to a gene: 12. The CDR3 runs 15 residues. Germline V gives CDR1 LNHDA, CDR2 SQIVND (reference sequence). The DNA for the CDR3 is TGTGCCAGTAGGACCCAGGACAGGGGGGGAGGCGGCTACACCTTC. It codes for CASRTQDRGGGGYTF.

The table lists this clone with a few counts. The genes are TRBV2 and TRBJ2-5, with D perhaps matching TRBD1 (7 bases). Trimming took 5 bases from V and 5 from J, leaving 12 bases between them. This CDR3 has 13 amino acids. CDR1 is SNHLY, CDR2 FYNNEI, per germline. As DNA, the CDR3 is TGTGCCAGCAGTACGACAGGGAGGGAGACCCAGTACTTC. Encoded protein: CASSTTGRETQYF.

V gene TRBV5-1 combines with J gene TRBJ2-5; 8 positions match TRBD1. V lost 3 bases, J lost 4 bases, and 5 bases stayed unmatched. The length of the CDR3 is 14 residues. Germline V lookup: CDR1 SGHRS, CDR2 YFSETQ. CDR3 sequence reads: CASSSEQGGETQYF. CDR3 nucleotide sequence: TGCGCCAGCAGCTCAGAACAGGGGGGAGAGACCCAGTACTTC.

This clone was recorded only once. The rearrangement joins TRBV9 to TRBJ2-7; TRBD2 aligns across 13 bases. The CDR3 extends over 17 amino acids. Per germline, CDR1 SGDLS and CDR2 YYNGEE. With V trimmed by 0 bases and J by 9 bases, 12 bases remained unmatched. The chain's CDR3 is CASSVGVWGLAGLGQYF. The CDR3 region has the DNA TGTGCCAGCAGCGTAGGTGTTTGGGGACTAGCGGGATTGGGGCAGTACTTC.

Here the CDR3 DNA reads TGTGCCAGCACCCCTGTTCCGCAGGGGTGGCCTGAAGCTTTCTTT. Translating it yields CASTPVPQGWPEAFF. The chain is built from TRBV6-5 and TRBJ1-1; D perhaps matches TRBD1 (6 bases). V gave up 7 bases and J gave up 6 bases, with 21 bases separating them. This CDR3 comprises 15 residues. The V gene's germline CDR1 is MNHEY and CDR2 SVGAGI.

Here the CDR3 reads CASRGSGRAYEQYF. The CDR3 DNA reads TGTGCCAGCAGGGGTAGCGGGAGGGCCTACGAGCAGTACTTC. V gene TRBV7-6 combines with J gene TRBJ2-7; 11 nucleotides match TRBD2. Germline-derived CDR1 and CDR2 are SGHVS and FNYEAQ. J gave up 2 bases and V 6 bases, and 3 bases lay outside the gene matches. The CDR3 is 14 residues long.

CDR3: CASSPWTSGATGELFF. The CDR3 DNA reads as TGTGCCAGCAGCCCCTGGACTAGCGGGGCAACCGGGGAGCTGTTTTTT. The chain uses TRBV5-4 and TRBJ2-2, with 12 nucleotides matching TRBD2. V lost 4 bases to trimming and J lost 5 bases; unmatched junction nucleotides: 6. The CDR3 consists of 16 residues. Germline assignment: CDR1 SGHNT and CDR2 YYREEE (reference sequence).

This chain uses TRBV19 with TRBJ2-7; D is uncertain. The V and J ends lost 3 bases and 7 bases respectively, with 19 bases between them. The CDR3 spans 15 residues. From germline, CDR1 is LNHDA and CDR2 SQIVND (reference sequence). The CDR3 DNA follows: TGTGCCAGTAGTATCCTTAGTGCGGCCCCTGGGGAGCAGTACTTC. Protein: CASSILSAAPGEQYF.

The chain is built from TRBV4-3 and TRBJ2-1, with 11 bases fitting TRBD2. Germline loops: CDR1 LGHNA, CDR2 YSLEER. This CDR3 spans 16 amino acids. The ends lost 1 base at V and 4 bases at J; junction bases unmatched: 3. In DNA form, the CDR3 reads TGCGCCAGCAGCCAAGCGGGACTAGCGGATTACAATGAGCAGTTCTTC. Translated, it gives CASSQAGLADYNEQFF.

The chain is built from TRBV2 and TRBJ2-7; tentative D call: TRBD1 (6 bases). Germline assignment: CDR1 SNHLY and CDR2 FYNNEI. The CDR3 is made up of 12 amino acids. With 9 bases removed from V and 1 base from J, the gap between germline ends came to 10 bases. CDR3 amino acids: CASVTGSYEQYF. The CDR3, as DNA: TGTGCCAGTGTAACAGGGTCCTACGAGCAGTACTTC.

This clone occurred once. The chain combines TRBV30 with TRBJ1-5, with D hard to call. The germline gives CDR1 GTSNPN, CDR2 SVGIG (reference sequence). This CDR3 spans 11 amino acids. V was shortened by 3 bases and J by 10 bases, with 10 bases between the two germline ends. The CDR3 region has the DNA TGTGCCTGGAGCGTCGGAGGTCCCCAGCATTTT. Translation gives CAWSVGGPQHF. Using reference TRBV30 and TRBJ1-5 for the parts outside the CDR3, the full variable domain is SQTIHQWPATLVQPVGSPLSLECTVEGTSNPNLYWYRQAAGRGLQLLFYSVGIGQISSEVPQNLSASRPQDRQFILSSKKLLLSDSGFYLCAWSVGGPQHFGDGTRLSIL.

The rearrangement joins TRBV27 to TRBJ1-5, with D possibly TRBD1 on 6 matching bases. V was cut by 6 bases and J by 3 bases, with 15 bases left in between. CDR3 size: 15 residues. Germline V gene lookup returns CDR1 MNHEY and CDR2 SMNVEV (reference sequence). CDR3 sequence reads: CASSYGGHNNQPQHF. As DNA, the CDR3 is TGTGCCAGCAGCTATGGGGGACATAACAATCAGCCCCAGCATTTT.

The rearrangement links TRBV28 to TRBJ2-5; TRBD1 matches at 8 bases. The CDR3 contains 16 residues. From germline, CDR1 is MDHEN and CDR2 SYDVKM. V was pared by 5 bases and J by 2 bases, with 10 bases of the junction left unmatched. The CDR3 loop reads CASSVPGQEIQETQYF. CDR3 in DNA: TGTGCCAGCAGTGTGCCGGGACAGGAGATACAAGAGACCCAGTACTTC.

The V gene is TRBV29-1, the J gene TRBJ2-5; the match to TRBD2 covers 7 bases. The germline V gene encodes CDR1 SQVTM and CDR2 ANQGSEA. The CDR3 runs to 14 residues. V was pared by 3 bases and J by 5 bases, with 9 bases of the junction left unmatched. The CDR3 here is CSVDSAGVLETQYF. The CDR3 coding sequence is TGCAGCGTTGACTCTGCGGGAGTATTGGAGACCCAGTACTTC.